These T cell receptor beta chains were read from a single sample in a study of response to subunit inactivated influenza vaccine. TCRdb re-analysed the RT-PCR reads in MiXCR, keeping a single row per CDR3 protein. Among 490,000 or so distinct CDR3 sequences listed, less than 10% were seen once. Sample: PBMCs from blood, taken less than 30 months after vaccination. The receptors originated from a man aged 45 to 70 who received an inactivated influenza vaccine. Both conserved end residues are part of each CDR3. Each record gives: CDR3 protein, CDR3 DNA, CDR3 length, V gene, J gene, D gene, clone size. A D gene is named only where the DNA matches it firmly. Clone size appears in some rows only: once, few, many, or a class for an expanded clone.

cdr3_aa: CASGTTLAGEDEQYF
cdr3_nt: TGTGCCAGCGGCACCACACTAGCGGGGGAGGACGAGCAGTACTTC
cdr3_length: 15
v_call: TRBV2
j_call: TRBJ2-7
d_call: TRBD2
clone_size: NA

cdr3_aa: CASSGSAGQFYGYTF
cdr3_nt: TGCGCCAGCAGCGGATCCGCGGGACAGTTCTATGGCTACACCTTC
cdr3_length: 15
v_call: TRBV5-1
j_call: TRBJ1-2
d_call: TRBD1
clone_size: few

cdr3_aa: CASSVGGWARDTQYF
cdr3_nt: TGTGCCAGCAGCGTCGGCGGGTGGGCGCGGGATACGCAGTATTTT
cdr3_length: 15
v_call: TRBV9
j_call: TRBJ2-3
d_call: NA
clone_size: NA

cdr3_aa: CASSLEGFRTEAFF
cdr3_nt: TGTGCCAGCAGCTTAGAAGGATTCCGCACTGAAGCTTTCTTT
cdr3_length: 14
v_call: TRBV7-9
j_call: TRBJ1-1
d_call: NA
clone_size: many

cdr3_aa: CSASRFSSYNEQFF
cdr3_nt: TGCAGTGCTAGTCGGTTTAGCTCCTACAATGAGCAGTTCTTC
cdr3_length: 14
v_call: TRBV20-1
j_call: TRBJ2-1
d_call: NA
clone_size: NA

cdr3_aa: CASIGGGPEAFF
cdr3_nt: TGTGCCAGCATTGGGGGTGGCCCTGAAGCTTTCTTT
cdr3_length: 12
v_call: TRBV12-3/TRBV12-4
j_call: TRBJ1-1
d_call: NA
clone_size: NA

cdr3_aa: CASSLGGDYLSDTQYF
cdr3_nt: TGTGCCAGCAGCTTGGGTGGGGATTATCTGTCAGATACGCAGTATTTT
cdr3_length: 16
v_call: TRBV5-5
j_call: TRBJ2-3
d_call: NA
clone_size: NA

cdr3_aa: CAISESRGREQFF
cdr3_nt: TGTGCCATCAGTGAGTCACGGGGGCGTGAGCAGTTCTTC
cdr3_length: 13
v_call: TRBV10-3
j_call: TRBJ2-1
d_call: NA
clone_size: many

cdr3_aa: CSAWELGNEQFF
cdr3_nt: TGCAGCGCCTGGGAGCTCGGCAATGAGCAGTTCTTC
cdr3_length: 12
v_call: TRBV29-1
j_call: TRBJ2-1
d_call: NA
clone_size: many

cdr3_aa: CASSFQAGIYEQYF
cdr3_nt: TGTGCCAGCAGTTTCCAAGCGGGGATCTACGAGCAGTACTTC
cdr3_length: 14
v_call: TRBV28
j_call: TRBJ2-7
d_call: TRBD2
clone_size: many

cdr3_aa: CASSQAGVAGELFF
cdr3_nt: TGCGCCAGCAGCCAAGCGGGGGTTGCCGGGGAGCTGTTTTTT
cdr3_length: 14
v_call: TRBV4-1
j_call: TRBJ2-2
d_call: NA
clone_size: NA

cdr3_aa: CSASAHSNQPQHF
cdr3_nt: TGCAGTGCTAGTGCCCACTCGAACCAGCCCCAGCATTTT
cdr3_length: 13
v_call: TRBV20-1
j_call: TRBJ1-5
d_call: NA
clone_size: few

cdr3_aa: CASSTTGESTDTQYF
cdr3_nt: TGTGCCAGCAGCACGACAGGGGAAAGCACAGATACGCAGTATTTT
cdr3_length: 15
v_call: TRBV5-4
j_call: TRBJ2-3
d_call: TRBD1
clone_size: many

cdr3_aa: CASSASGFNTGELFF
cdr3_nt: TGTGCCAGCAGTGCTAGCGGGTTCAACACCGGGGAGCTGTTTTTT
cdr3_length: 15
v_call: TRBV25-1
j_call: TRBJ2-2
d_call: TRBD2
clone_size: few

cdr3_aa: CASSQGAGRSNTEAFF
cdr3_nt: TGTGCCAGCAGCCAAGGGGCAGGGAGGTCGAACACTGAAGCTTTCTTT
cdr3_length: 16
v_call: TRBV4-2
j_call: TRBJ1-1
d_call: NA
clone_size: few

cdr3_aa: CASSVGTGYGSPLHF
cdr3_nt: TGTGCCAGCAGCGTGGGGACAGGGTACGGATCACCCCTCCACTTT
cdr3_length: 15
v_call: TRBV7-9
j_call: TRBJ1-6
d_call: TRBD1
clone_size: NA

cdr3_aa: CASSSGGPYPSYEQYF
cdr3_nt: TGTGCCAGCAGCTCCGGTGGTCCGTATCCGTCCTACGAGCAGTACTTC
cdr3_length: 16
v_call: TRBV7-9
j_call: TRBJ2-7
d_call: NA
clone_size: NA

cdr3_aa: CASSSQGARYEQYF
cdr3_nt: TGTGCCAGCAGCTCGCAGGGGGCGAGATACGAGCAGTACTTC
cdr3_length: 14
v_call: TRBV5-5
j_call: TRBJ2-7
d_call: TRBD1
clone_size: few

cdr3_aa: CSPHGNEQYF
cdr3_nt: TGCAGTCCCCACGGGAACGAGCAGTACTTC
cdr3_length: 10
v_call: TRBV20-1
j_call: TRBJ2-7
d_call: NA
clone_size: many

cdr3_aa: CASSHLAGAHTGELFF
cdr3_nt: TGTGCCAGCAGCCATTTAGCGGGGGCCCACACCGGGGAGCTGTTTTTT
cdr3_length: 16
v_call: TRBV3-1
j_call: TRBJ2-2
d_call: TRBD2
clone_size: NA

cdr3_aa: CASSLLFADTQYF
cdr3_nt: TGTGCCAGCAGCTTGTTGTTCGCAGATACGCAGTATTTT
cdr3_length: 13
v_call: TRBV5-6
j_call: TRBJ2-3
d_call: NA
clone_size: few

cdr3_aa: CSANPVTTRYNEQFF
cdr3_nt: TGCAGTGCTAATCCTGTGACCACTCGGTACAATGAGCAGTTCTTC
cdr3_length: 15
v_call: TRBV20-1
j_call: TRBJ2-1
d_call: NA
clone_size: NA

cdr3_aa: CATSDLGIQYF
cdr3_nt: TGTGCCACCAGTGATTTGGGTATACAGTACTTC
cdr3_length: 11
v_call: TRBV24-1
j_call: TRBJ2-7
d_call: NA
clone_size: few

cdr3_aa: CSARYQRVYNEQFF
cdr3_nt: TGCAGTGCTAGATACCAGCGGGTTTACAATGAGCAGTTCTTC
cdr3_length: 14
v_call: TRBV20-1
j_call: TRBJ2-1
d_call: NA
clone_size: few

cdr3_aa: CASSLYGGAGTDTQYF
cdr3_nt: TGTGCCAGCAGTTTATACGGGGGGGCCGGCACAGATACGCAGTATTTT
cdr3_length: 16
v_call: TRBV27
j_call: TRBJ2-3
d_call: TRBD2
clone_size: many

cdr3_aa: CASRLTGANYGYTF
cdr3_nt: TGTGCCAGCAGATTGACAGGCGCAAACTATGGCTACACCTTC
cdr3_length: 14
v_call: TRBV5-4
j_call: TRBJ1-2
d_call: NA
clone_size: few

cdr3_aa: CASSLNQNNEQFF
cdr3_nt: TGCGCCAGCAGCTTGAACCAAAACAATGAGCAGTTCTTC
cdr3_length: 13
v_call: TRBV5-1
j_call: TRBJ2-1
d_call: NA
clone_size: few

cdr3_aa: CASSRDRRISYEQYF
cdr3_nt: TGTGCCAGCAGTCGGGACAGGCGCATCTCCTACGAGCAGTACTTC
cdr3_length: 15
v_call: TRBV6-1
j_call: TRBJ2-7
d_call: TRBD1
clone_size: many

cdr3_aa: CASSLVTGGNYGYTF
cdr3_nt: TGTGCCAGCAGCTTAGTAACAGGGGGGAATTATGGCTACACCTTC
cdr3_length: 15
v_call: TRBV7-2
j_call: TRBJ1-2
d_call: TRBD1
clone_size: NA

cdr3_aa: CASSLVAGMTDTQYF
cdr3_nt: TGTGCCAGCAGCTTAGTAGCGGGAATGACAGATACGCAGTATTTT
cdr3_length: 15
v_call: TRBV7-3
j_call: TRBJ2-3
d_call: TRBD2
clone_size: few

cdr3_aa: CSARVPTSGRPEQYF
cdr3_nt: TGCAGTGCTAGAGTCCCGACTAGCGGGAGGCCCGAGCAGTACTTC
cdr3_length: 15
v_call: TRBV20-1
j_call: TRBJ2-7
d_call: TRBD2
clone_size: NA

cdr3_aa: CASSVGEEQETQYF
cdr3_nt: TGTGCCAGCAGCGTAGGTGAGGAACAAGAGACCCAGTACTTC
cdr3_length: 14
v_call: TRBV9
j_call: TRBJ2-5
d_call: NA
clone_size: few

cdr3_aa: CASSVEAGGADTQYF
cdr3_nt: TGTGCCAGCAGCGTAGAAGCGGGAGGAGCAGATACGCAGTATTTT
cdr3_length: 15
v_call: TRBV9
j_call: TRBJ2-3
d_call: TRBD2
clone_size: NA

cdr3_aa: CASSPAQGLPQYF
cdr3_nt: TGTGCCAGCAGCCCCGCCCAGGGGCTCCCGCAGTATTTT
cdr3_length: 13
v_call: TRBV7-9
j_call: TRBJ2-3
d_call: NA
clone_size: NA

cdr3_aa: CATSDSVFTDTQYF
cdr3_nt: TGTGCCACCAGTGATTCGGTATTCACAGATACGCAGTATTTT
cdr3_length: 14
v_call: TRBV24-1
j_call: TRBJ2-3
d_call: NA
clone_size: few

cdr3_aa: CSANSEQDRGRTDTQYF
cdr3_nt: TGCAGTGCTAATAGTGAACAAGACAGGGGGCGCACAGATACGCAGTATTTT
cdr3_length: 17
v_call: TRBV20-1
j_call: TRBJ2-3
d_call: TRBD1
clone_size: few

cdr3_aa: CASSPSPGGYGYTF
cdr3_nt: TGTGCCAGCAGCCCCTCGCCAGGGGGGTATGGCTACACCTTC
cdr3_length: 14
v_call: TRBV7-2
j_call: TRBJ1-2
d_call: TRBD1
clone_size: NA

cdr3_aa: CASSRPLRTSGTGELFF
cdr3_nt: TGTGCCAGCTCACGGCCCCTCCGGACTAGCGGCACCGGGGAGCTGTTTTTT
cdr3_length: 17
v_call: TRBV18
j_call: TRBJ2-2
d_call: TRBD2
clone_size: many

cdr3_aa: CASSSPQGTKNKLTTDTQYF
cdr3_nt: TGTGCCAGCAGCTCCCCGCAGGGGACTAAAAACAAATTAACCACAGATACGCAGTATTTT
cdr3_length: 20
v_call: TRBV5-6
j_call: TRBJ2-3
d_call: NA
clone_size: few

cdr3_aa: CASIPGGPSNEQFF
cdr3_nt: TGTGCCAGCATCCCAGGGGGCCCTTCCAATGAGCAGTTCTTC
cdr3_length: 14
v_call: TRBV2
j_call: TRBJ2-1
d_call: TRBD1
clone_size: few

cdr3_aa: CSAEGAGYGYTF
cdr3_nt: TGCAGCGCGGAGGGAGCGGGCTATGGCTACACCTTC
cdr3_length: 12
v_call: TRBV29-1
j_call: TRBJ1-2
d_call: NA
clone_size: many

cdr3_aa: CASSLRLAPYNEQFF
cdr3_nt: TGTGCCAGCAGTTTACGACTAGCCCCTTACAATGAGCAGTTCTTC
cdr3_length: 15
v_call: TRBV6-5
j_call: TRBJ2-1
d_call: TRBD2
clone_size: few

cdr3_aa: CAISGTGRGYTF
cdr3_nt: TGTGCCATCTCCGGGACAGGAAGGGGCTACACCTTC
cdr3_length: 12
v_call: TRBV10-3
j_call: TRBJ1-2
d_call: TRBD1
clone_size: many

cdr3_aa: CSARDNTNEAFF
cdr3_nt: TGCAGTGCTAGAGATAACACTAATGAAGCTTTCTTT
cdr3_length: 12
v_call: TRBV20-1
j_call: TRBJ1-1
d_call: NA
clone_size: many

cdr3_aa: CASSRQGSGINQPQHF
cdr3_nt: TGTGCCAGCAGTAGACAGGGGTCCGGGATCAATCAGCCCCAGCATTTT
cdr3_length: 16
v_call: TRBV28
j_call: TRBJ1-5
d_call: TRBD1
clone_size: few

cdr3_aa: CASSHDTHGADTQYF
cdr3_nt: TGCGCCAGCAGCCATGACACCCATGGGGCAGATACGCAGTATTTT
cdr3_length: 15
v_call: TRBV4-3
j_call: TRBJ2-3
d_call: NA
clone_size: NA

cdr3_aa: CASETEANTGELFF
cdr3_nt: TGTGCCAGTGAGACTGAGGCGAACACCGGGGAGCTGTTTTTT
cdr3_length: 14
v_call: TRBV7-9
j_call: TRBJ2-2
d_call: NA
clone_size: NA

cdr3_aa: CAGMGVTLYEQYF
cdr3_nt: TGTGCCGGAATGGGTGTTACCCTCTACGAGCAGTACTTC
cdr3_length: 13
v_call: TRBV6-6
j_call: TRBJ2-7
d_call: NA
clone_size: many

cdr3_aa: CASKRTGGSGGYTF
cdr3_nt: TGTGCCAGTAAAAGGACAGGGGGAAGCGGTGGCTACACCTTC
cdr3_length: 14
v_call: TRBV19
j_call: TRBJ1-2
d_call: TRBD1
clone_size: NA

cdr3_aa: CASTIQRSGGLTYNEQFF
cdr3_nt: TGTGCCAGCACCATACAAAGGAGCGGAGGATTGACCTACAATGAGCAGTTCTTC
cdr3_length: 18
v_call: TRBV11-3
j_call: TRBJ2-1
d_call: NA
clone_size: many

cdr3_aa: CASTRKGLAGASGENEQFF
cdr3_nt: TGTGCCAGCACCAGGAAAGGGTTAGCGGGGGCCTCCGGAGAAAATGAGCAGTTCTTC
cdr3_length: 19
v_call: TRBV2
j_call: TRBJ2-1
d_call: TRBD2
clone_size: NA

cdr3_aa: CASSVRDRGTWLF
cdr3_nt: TGTGCCAGCAGTGTCCGGGACAGAGGAACCTGGCTATTC
cdr3_length: 13
v_call: TRBV2
j_call: TRBJ2-1
d_call: TRBD1
clone_size: NA

cdr3_aa: CASRSGTGARLANEKLFF
cdr3_nt: TGCGCCAGCAGGTCCGGGACAGGGGCAAGATTAGCTAATGAAAAACTGTTTTTT
cdr3_length: 18
v_call: TRBV4-1
j_call: TRBJ1-4
d_call: TRBD1
clone_size: many

cdr3_aa: CASSQEGQGGSSGANVLTF
cdr3_nt: TGCGCCAGCAGCCAAGAGGGACAGGGGGGATCCTCTGGGGCCAACGTCCTGACTTTC
cdr3_length: 19
v_call: TRBV4-1
j_call: TRBJ2-6
d_call: TRBD1
clone_size: few